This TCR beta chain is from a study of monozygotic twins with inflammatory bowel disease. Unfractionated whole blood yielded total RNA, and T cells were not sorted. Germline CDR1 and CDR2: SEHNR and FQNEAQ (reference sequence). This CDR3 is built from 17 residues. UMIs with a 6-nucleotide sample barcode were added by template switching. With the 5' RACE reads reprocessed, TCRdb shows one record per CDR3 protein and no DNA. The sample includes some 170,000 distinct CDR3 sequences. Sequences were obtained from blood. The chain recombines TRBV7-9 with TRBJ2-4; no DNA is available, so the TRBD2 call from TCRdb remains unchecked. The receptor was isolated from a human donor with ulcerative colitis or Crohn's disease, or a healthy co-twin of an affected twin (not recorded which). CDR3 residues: CASSHLVEVVAKNIQYF.